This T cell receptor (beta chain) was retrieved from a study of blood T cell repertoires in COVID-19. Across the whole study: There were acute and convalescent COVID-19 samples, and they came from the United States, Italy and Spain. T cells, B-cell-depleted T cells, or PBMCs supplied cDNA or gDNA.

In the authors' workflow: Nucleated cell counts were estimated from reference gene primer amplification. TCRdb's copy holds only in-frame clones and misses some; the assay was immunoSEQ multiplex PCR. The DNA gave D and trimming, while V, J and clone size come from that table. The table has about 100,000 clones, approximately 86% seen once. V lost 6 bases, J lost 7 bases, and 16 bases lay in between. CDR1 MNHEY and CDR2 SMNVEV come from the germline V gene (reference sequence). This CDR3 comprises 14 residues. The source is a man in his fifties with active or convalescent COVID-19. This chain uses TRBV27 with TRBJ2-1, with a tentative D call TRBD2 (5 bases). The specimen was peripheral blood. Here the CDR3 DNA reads TGTGCCAGCAGCTACATATTGAAGCGGAATGAGCAGTTCTTC. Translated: CASSYILKRNEQFF.